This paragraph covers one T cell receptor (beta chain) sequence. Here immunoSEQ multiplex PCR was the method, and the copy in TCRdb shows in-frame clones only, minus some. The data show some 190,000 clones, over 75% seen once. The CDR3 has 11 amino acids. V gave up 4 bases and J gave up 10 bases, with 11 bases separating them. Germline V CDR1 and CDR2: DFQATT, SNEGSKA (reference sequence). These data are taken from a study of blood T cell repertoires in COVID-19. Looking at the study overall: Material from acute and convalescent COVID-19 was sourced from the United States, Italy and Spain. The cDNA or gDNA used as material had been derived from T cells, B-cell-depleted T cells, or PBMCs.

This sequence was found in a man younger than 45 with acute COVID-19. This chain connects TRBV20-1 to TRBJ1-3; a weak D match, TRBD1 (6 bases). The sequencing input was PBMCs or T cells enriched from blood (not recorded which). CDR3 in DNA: TGCAGTGCTATAACAGGGAATACCATATATTTT. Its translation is CSAITGNTIYF.